Listed below are T cell receptor beta chains from one sample, sequenced in a study of radiation and T cells in renal cell carcinoma. Some clones are missing from TCRdb's copy, which holds only in-frame ones; the method was immunoSEQ multiplex PCR. The sample has 120,000 or so clones; 70% to 90% are singletons. Sequences were derived from blood, sampled from a patient whose treatment included radiotherapy and nephrectomy. The source of these receptors is a woman aged 60-70 years with renal cell carcinoma. The CDR3 runs from the conserved cysteine through the conserved F or W. The order of the fields is V gene, D gene, J gene, clone size, CDR3 protein, CDR3 DNA. D genes are given only for firm matches. Part of the rows lack a size; the others show once, few, many or a class for expanded clones.

TRBV4-3,TRBD1,TRBJ2-7,few,CASSQNPTGGSYEQYF,TGCGCCAGCAGCCAAAACCCGACAGGGGGATCCTACGAGCAGTACTTC
TRBV10-3,TRBD1,TRBJ2-7,NA,CAISPDRDPYEQYF,TGTGCCATCAGCCCGGACAGGGACCCCTACGAGCAGTACTTC
TRBV10-1,NA,TRBJ1-1,few,CASSFDRHTEAFF,TGCGCCAGCAGCTTCGACAGGCACACTGAAGCTTTCTTT
TRBV5-8,TRBD2,TRBJ2-2,NA,CASSLFWGLAGNTGELFF,TGTGCCAGCAGCTTGTTCTGGGGACTAGCGGGGAACACCGGGGAGCTGTTTTTT
TRBV4-1,TRBD2,TRBJ2-5,NA,CASSQDLERGGRGAQETQYF,TGCGCCAGCAGCCAAGATCTTGAGCGGGGGGGCCGCGGAGCACAAGAGACCCAGTACTTC
TRBV4-2,NA,TRBJ2-2,NA,CASSQEGGTGELFF,TGTGCCAGCAGCCAAGAAGGGGGAACCGGGGAGCTGTTTTTT
TRBV4-1,NA,TRBJ1-2,NA,CASSQEVFPLYGYTF,TGCGCCAGCAGCCAAGAAGTCTTCCCCCTCTATGGCTACACCTTC
TRBV6-5,TRBD1,TRBJ1-6,NA,CASSYRQGDNSPLHF,TGTGCCAGCAGTTACCGACAGGGCGATAATTCACCCCTCCACTTT
TRBV6-5,NA,TRBJ1-5,many,CASSYQENQPQHF,TGTGCCAGCAGTTATCAGGAAAATCAGCCCCAGCATTTT
TRBV6-6,NA,TRBJ1-1,NA,CASSNAGTMNTEAFF,TGTGCCAGCAGTAACGCAGGGACTATGAACACTGAAGCTTTCTTT
TRBV9,NA,TRBJ1-4,few,CASSTRGATNEKLFF,TGTGCCAGCAGCACAAGGGGTGCAACTAATGAAAAACTGTTTTTT
TRBV27,TRBD1,TRBJ1-2,NA,CASSLRGGPGGYTF,TGTGCCAGCAGTTTAAGAGGGGGCCCAGGTGGCTACACCTTC
TRBV2,TRBD2,TRBJ2-7,NA,CACRLSGGYEQYF,TGTGCCTGTCGGTTAAGCGGGGGGTACGAGCAGTACTTC
TRBV5-5,NA,TRBJ1-2,NA,CATLGVQGAGYTF,TGTGCCACCCTGGGGGTTCAGGGCGCAGGCTACACCTTC
TRBV5-6,NA,TRBJ1-5,once,CASSLGGGDQPQHF,TGTGCCAGCAGCTTGGGAGGGGGGGATCAGCCCCAGCATTTT
TRBV9,NA,TRBJ1-1,NA,CASSVANTEAFF,TGTGCCAGCAGCGTGGCGAACACTGAAGCTTTCTTT
TRBV19,TRBD2,TRBJ2-7,NA,CASHGGGSGEQYF,TGTGCCAGCCACGGGGGGGGCTCAGGCGAGCAGTACTTC
TRBV20-1,TRBD1,TRBJ1-1,NA,CSAHNRGEAFF,TGCAGTGCCCATAACAGGGGTGAAGCTTTCTTT
TRBV7-9,NA,TRBJ1-6,NA,CASSSPPINSPLHF,TGTGCCAGCAGCTCCCCCCCCATTAATTCACCCCTCCACTTT
TRBV5-6,NA,TRBJ2-7,NA,CASSQPGLSYEQYF,TGTGCCAGCAGCCAGCCGGGACTTTCCTACGAGCAGTACTTC
TRBV5-1,NA,TRBJ1-1,once,CASRLGNTEAFF,TGCGCCAGCAGATTGGGGAACACTGAAGCTTTCTTT
TRBV19,NA,TRBJ1-1,few,CASTKEASRETEAFF,TGTGCCAGTACCAAGGAGGCCTCGAGGGAAACTGAAGCTTTCTTT
TRBV4-1,NA,TRBJ2-3,NA,CASSQGTTDTQYF,TGCGCCAGCAGCCAAGGAACTACAGATACGCAGTATTTT
TRBV10-3,NA,TRBJ1-5,NA,CATTRGGDQPQHF,TGTGCCACCACACGGGGAGGCGATCAGCCCCAGCATTTT
TRBV10-3,TRBD1,TRBJ1-2,once,CAISDGTGGYGYTF,TGTGCCATCAGTGACGGTACAGGGGGCTATGGCTACACCTTC
TRBV2,NA,TRBJ2-7,few,CASSEGGPGEQYF,TGTGCCAGCAGTGAAGGGGGACCGGGCGAGCAGTACTTC
TRBV7-9,NA,TRBJ1-1,NA,CASSSSGGWTEAFF,TGTGCCAGCAGCTCCTCGGGGGGTTGGACTGAAGCTTTCTTT
TRBV11-3,NA,TRBJ2-1,few,CASSGEGAFHNEQFF,TGTGCCAGCAGCGGGGAGGGGGCATTCCACAATGAGCAGTTCTTC
TRBV25-1,NA,TRBJ2-4,NA,CASSATGEGTNIQYF,TGTGCCAGCAGCGCGACAGGGGAGGGGACGAACATTCAGTACTTC
TRBV7-9,TRBD1,TRBJ2-7,few,CASSQQGPRDEQYF,TGTGCCAGCAGCCAACAGGGGCCTCGAGACGAGCAGTACTTC
TRBV4-1,TRBD1,TRBJ2-2,few,CASSQGQGAGELFF,TGCGCCAGCAGCCAGGGTCAGGGGGCCGGGGAGCTGTTTTTT
TRBV27,TRBD1,TRBJ2-7,NA,CASSRQGTYEQYF,TGTGCCAGCAGTAGACAGGGGACATACGAGCAGTACTTC
TRBV4-2,NA,TRBJ2-5,NA,CASSQGTGVWETQYF,TGTGCCAGCAGCCAAGGGACGGGAGTTTGGGAGACCCAGTACTTC